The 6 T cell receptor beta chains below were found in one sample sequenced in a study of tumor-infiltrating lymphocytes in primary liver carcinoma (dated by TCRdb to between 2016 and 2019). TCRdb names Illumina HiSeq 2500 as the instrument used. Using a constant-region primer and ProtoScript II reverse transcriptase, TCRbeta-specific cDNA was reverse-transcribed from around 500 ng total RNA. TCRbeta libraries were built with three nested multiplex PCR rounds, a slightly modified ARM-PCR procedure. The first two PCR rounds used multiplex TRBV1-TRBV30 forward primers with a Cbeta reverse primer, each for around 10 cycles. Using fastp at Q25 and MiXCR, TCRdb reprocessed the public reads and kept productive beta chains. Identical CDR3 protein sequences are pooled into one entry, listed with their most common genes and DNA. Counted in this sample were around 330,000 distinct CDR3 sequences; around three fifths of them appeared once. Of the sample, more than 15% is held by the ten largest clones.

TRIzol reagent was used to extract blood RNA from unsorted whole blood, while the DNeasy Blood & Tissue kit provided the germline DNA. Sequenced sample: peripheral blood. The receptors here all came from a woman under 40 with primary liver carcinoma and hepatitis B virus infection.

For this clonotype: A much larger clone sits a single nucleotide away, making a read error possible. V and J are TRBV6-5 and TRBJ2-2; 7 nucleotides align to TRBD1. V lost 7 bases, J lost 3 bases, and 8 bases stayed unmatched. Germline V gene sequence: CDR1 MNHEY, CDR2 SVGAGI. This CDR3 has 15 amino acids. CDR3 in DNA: TGTGCCAGCACTCCGGGACAGAGCTACACCGGGGAGCTGTTTTTT. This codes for CASTPGQSYTGELFF.

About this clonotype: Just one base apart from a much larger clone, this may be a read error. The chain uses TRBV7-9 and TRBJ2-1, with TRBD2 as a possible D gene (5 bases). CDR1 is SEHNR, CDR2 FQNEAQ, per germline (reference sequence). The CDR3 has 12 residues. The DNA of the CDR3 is TGTGCCGGCAGCGCCGACCGAGGGGAGCAGTTCTTC. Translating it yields CAGSADRGEQFF.

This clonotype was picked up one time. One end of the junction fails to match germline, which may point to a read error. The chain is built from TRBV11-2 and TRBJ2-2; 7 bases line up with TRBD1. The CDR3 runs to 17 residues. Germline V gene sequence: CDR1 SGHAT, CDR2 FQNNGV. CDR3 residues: CASNLGGRTRNTGELFF. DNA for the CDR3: TGTGCCAGCAACTTAGGGGGCAGGACCCGGAACACTGGGGAGCTGTTTTTT.

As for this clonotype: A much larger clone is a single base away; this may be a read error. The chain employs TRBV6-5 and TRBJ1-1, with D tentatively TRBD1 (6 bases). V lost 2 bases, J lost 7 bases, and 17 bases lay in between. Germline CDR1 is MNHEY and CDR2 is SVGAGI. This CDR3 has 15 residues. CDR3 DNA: TGTGCCAGCAGTTACGCCGGGGGCTCGATCATTGAAGCTTTCTTT. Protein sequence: CASSYAGGSIIEAFF.

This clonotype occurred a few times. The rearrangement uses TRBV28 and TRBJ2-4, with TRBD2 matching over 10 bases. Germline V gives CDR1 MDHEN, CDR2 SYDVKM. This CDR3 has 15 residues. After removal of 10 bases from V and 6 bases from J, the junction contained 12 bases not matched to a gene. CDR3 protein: CAITSGRARLNIQYF. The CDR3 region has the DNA TGTGCCATCACCAGCGGGAGGGCACGGTTAAACATTCAGTACTTC. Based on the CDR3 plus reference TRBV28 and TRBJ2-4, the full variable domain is DVKVTQSSRYLVKRTGEKVFLECVQDMDHENMFWYRQDPGLGLRLIYFSYDVKMKEKGDIPEGYSVSREKKERFSLILESASTNQTSMYLCAITSGRARLNIQYFGAGTRLSVL.

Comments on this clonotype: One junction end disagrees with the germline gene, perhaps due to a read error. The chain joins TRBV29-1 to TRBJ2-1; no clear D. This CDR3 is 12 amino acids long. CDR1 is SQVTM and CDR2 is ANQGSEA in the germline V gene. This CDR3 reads CSVEPVYNEEFF. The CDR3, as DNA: TGCAGCGTTGAACCCGTATACAATGAGGAGTTCTTC.